The entry that follows covers one T cell receptor (beta chain) sequence. Given a much more abundant clone one base away, this may be a read error. This CDR3 has 15 residues. CDR1 and CDR2 from the germline V gene are MNHNS and SASEGT. The ends lost 1 base at V and 3 bases at J; junction bases unmatched: 2. The entry originates in a study of blood T cell repertoires in COVID-19. Study-level background: There were acute and convalescent COVID-19 samples, and they came from the United States, Italy and Spain. PBMCs, B-cell-depleted T cells, or T cells provided the cDNA or gDNA that made up the material.

In the original workflow: Estimation of nucleated cell counts was performed using reference gene primer amplification. This table comes from immunoSEQ multiplex PCR, and its TCRdb copy is limited to in-frame clones, with some not included. The V and J calls and clone size are taken from that table; D and trimming were inferred from the DNA. The sample holds more than 300,000 clones; about 83% are singletons and the top ten take approximately 1.1%. The rearrangement uses TRBV6-1 and TRBJ2-7; 11 bases fit TRBD1. This TCR came from a woman aged 45-65 years with acute or convalescent COVID-19. What was sequenced was peripheral blood. The CDR3 bases are TGTGCCAGCAGTGAAGAAGGGACAGGGGGCTACGAGCAGTACTTC. This translates into CASSEEGTGGYEQYF.